This passage covers 23 T cell receptor beta chains from one sample sequenced in a study of control samples from healthy donors and cancer patients. Assay used: immunoSEQ multiplex PCR; TCRdb lists only in-frame clones, some missing. Seen here are 150,000 to 180,000 clones, over 85% observed once, and the top ten hold 5.7%. What was sequenced was blood. All receptors come from a man aged 35-49 years in good health.

The J gene is TRBJ2-7, the V gene TRBV7-2; D is ambiguous. The CDR3 is made up of 12 amino acids. CDR1 SGHTA and CDR2 FQGNSA come from the germline V gene. Trimming took off 1 base at V and 5 bases at J, with 6 bases between the two ends. CDR3 amino acids: CASSLVGDEQYF. The CDR3 nucleotides read TGTGCCAGCAGCTTAGTTGGGGACGAGCAGTACTTC. Looking up the rest from reference TRBV7-2 and TRBJ2-7 gives the full variable domain: GAGVSQSPSNKVTEKGKDVELRCDPISGHTALYWYRQSLGQGLEFLIYFQGNSAPDKSGLPSDRFSAERTGGSVSTLTIQRTQQEDSAVYLCASSLVGDEQYFGPGTRLTVT.

This clone was recorded once. V gene TRBV11-2 combines with J gene TRBJ2-1; the match to TRBD2 covers 14 bases. The CDR3 is 17 amino acids. Germline V CDR1 and CDR2: SGHAT, FQNNGV. With 3 bases clipped from V and 5 bases from J, the junction kept 6 bases outside the gene matches. The CDR3 here is CASSFGLAGGQNNEQFF. The CDR3 region has the DNA TGTGCCAGCAGCTTTGGACTAGCGGGGGGCCAAAACAATGAGCAGTTCTTC.

Only one count was recorded for this clone. The chain has TRBV9 and TRBJ2-3; 13 bases fit TRBD2. The CDR3 spans 16 residues. The germline V gene has CDR1 SGDLS and CDR2 YYNGEE. V trimming: 3 bases; J trimming: 2 bases; junction bases outside the gene matches: 3. The DNA for the CDR3 is TGTGCCAGCAGCGCAGGGACTAGCGGGGTCACAGATACGCAGTATTTT. It encodes CASSAGTSGVTDTQYF.

A word on this clone: The sample has other DNA sequences that encode this CDR3 too. The chain links TRBV7-9 to TRBJ2-1, with D tentatively TRBD2 (5 bases). CDR3 length: 15 amino acids. Trimming shortened V by 1 base and J by 0 bases, and 7 bases separated the two germline ends. Germline loops: CDR1 SEHNR, CDR2 FQNEAQ (reference sequence). CDR3 protein: CASSLGEGSYNEQFF. The CDR3 region has the DNA TGTGCCAGCAGCTTAGGAGAGGGCTCCTACAATGAGCAGTTCTTC.

The V gene is TRBV2, the J gene TRBJ2-3; TRBD1 matches 7 bases. The V gene's germline CDR1 is SNHLY and CDR2 FYNNEI. The CDR3 spans 14 residues. The V segment lost 6 bases and the J segment 1 base; nucleotides outside the gene matches: 4. The CDR3 DNA reads as TGTGCCAGCAGGCCTGACAGGGGCACAGATACGCAGTATTTT. This translates into CASRPDRGTDTQYF.

The gene calls are TRBV11-2 and TRBJ2-3; D possibly matches TRBD1 or TRBD2 (5 bases each). Germline V gene lookup returns CDR1 SGHAT and CDR2 FQNNGV. V was cut by 7 bases and J by 0 bases, with 14 bases left in between. CDR3 size: 15 residues. The CDR3 DNA reads TGTGCCAGCACCCAGCCCGGGGACAGCACAGATACGCAGTATTTT. Residues: CASTQPGDSTDTQYF. Full variable domain (remainder filled in from reference TRBV11-2 and TRBJ2-3): EAGVAQSPRYKIIEKRQSVAFWCNPISGHATLYWYQQILGQGPKLLIQFQNNGVVDDSQLPKDRFSAERLKGVDSTLKIQPAKLEDSAVYLCASTQPGDSTDTQYFGPGTRLTVL.

The chain combines TRBV28 with TRBJ1-5, with 7 nucleotides matching TRBD1. This CDR3 is 16 amino acids long. In germline, CDR1 is MDHEN, CDR2 SYDVKM. Trimming cost V 5 bases and J 0 bases; bases outside gene matches: 7. As DNA, the CDR3 is TGTGCCAGCAGTCGAAACAGGGGTAATAGCAATCAGCCCCAGCATTTT. It encodes CASSRNRGNSNQPQHF.

The genes are TRBV2 and TRBJ1-5, with TRBD1 identical over 7 bases. With V trimmed by 2 bases and J by 7 bases, 11 bases remained unmatched. Germline CDR1 and CDR2: SNHLY and FYNNEI. The length of the CDR3 is 16 residues. The CDR3 sequence is CASSEWGQRMRQPQHF. The CDR3 DNA follows: TGTGCCAGCAGTGAATGGGGACAGAGAATGCGGCAGCCCCAGCATTTT.

The chain couples TRBV27 to TRBJ1-1; the D gene is possibly TRBD1 (6 bases). The CDR3 length is 13 residues. CDR1 is MNHEY and CDR2 is SMNVEV in the germline V gene (reference sequence). Trimming pared 3 bases from V and 3 bases from J, leaving 8 bases between. The CDR3 loop reads CASSFYRDTEAFF. The CDR3 bases are TGTGCCAGCAGTTTTTACAGGGACACTGAAGCTTTCTTT.

This clone was observed a handful of times. J is TRBJ1-2 and V is TRBV3-1 (or the pseudogene TRBV3-2); D call uncertain. Germline values: CDR1 LGHDT, CDR2 YNNKEL (reference sequence). V lost 0 bases to trimming and J lost 7 bases, with 9 bases between them. The CDR3 is 13 amino acids. CDR3 sequence: CASSQDGLGGYTF. For the CDR3, the DNA is TGTGCCAGCAGCCAAGATGGATTGGGTGGCTACACCTTC.

By sample fraction, this clone is medium-sized. The chain employs TRBV7-2 and TRBJ1-6; D remains ambiguous. CDR3 length equals 13 residues. The V gene lost 1 base and the J gene lost 9 bases, with 7 bases spanning the gap. Germline loops: CDR1 SGHTA, CDR2 FQGNSA. CDR3 sequence (DNA): TGTGCCAGCAGCTTAGAGCCGGTTTCACCCCTCCACTTT. This gives the protein CASSLEPVSPLHF.

The rearrangement joins TRBV5-6 to TRBJ1-3; TRBD1 is a possible D gene (5 bases). V lost 0 bases to trimming and J lost 5 bases, with 6 bases between them. Germline V gene sequence: CDR1 SGHDT, CDR2 YYEEEE. The CDR3 runs to 13 residues. Here the CDR3 reads CASSLGGRNTIYF. The CDR3 DNA reads as TGTGCCAGCAGCTTGGGGGGGAGAAACACCATATATTTT.

Regarding this clone: Relative to the germline gene, one junction end is altered; a read error may explain this. V usage is TRBV19 and J usage is TRBJ2-3; TRBD1 might be the D (5 bases). There are 14 residues in the CDR3. Per germline, CDR1 LNHDA and CDR2 SQIVND (reference sequence). The CDR3 loop reads CASSISLDTGTQYF. CDR3 nucleotides: TGTGCCAGTAGTATATCTCTTGACACAGGTACGCAGTATTTT.

The chain couples TRBV19 to TRBJ1-5, with D unclear. CDR1 and CDR2 (germline): LNHDA, SQIVND (reference sequence). The length of the CDR3 is 15 residues. V gave up 4 bases and J gave up 9 bases, with 19 bases separating them. The CDR3 bases are TGTGCCAGTAGTACCCGGACCGGCGGTGGATGGCCCCAGCATTTT. It yields the protein CASSTRTGGGWPQHF. The whole variable domain, filled in from reference TRBV19 and TRBJ1-5, reads DGGITQSPKYLFRKEGQNVTLSCEQNLNHDAMYWYRQDPGQGLRLIYYSQIVNDFQKGDIAEGYSVSREKKESFPLTVTSAQKNPTAFYLCASSTRTGGGWPQHFGDGTRLSIL.

V usage is TRBV7-6 and J usage is TRBJ2-1; 12 nucleotides line up with TRBD2. The CDR3 length is 16 residues. Per the germline V gene, CDR1 is SGHVS and CDR2 is FNYEAQ. Trimming removed 6 bases from V and 2 bases from J; junction bases left unmatched: 5. In DNA form, the CDR3 reads TGTGCCAGCAGTCATACTAGCGGGGGGACCTACAATGAGCAGTTCTTC. Translating it yields CASSHTSGGTYNEQFF. Together with reference TRBV7-6 and TRBJ2-1, the CDR3 gives the full variable domain: GAGVSQSPRYKVTKRGQDVALRCDPISGHVSLYWYRQALGQGPEFLTYFNYEAQQDKSGLPNDRFSAERPEGSISTLTIQRTEQRDSAMYRCASSHTSGGTYNEQFFGPGTRLTVL.

This chain connects TRBV9 to TRBJ1-2; D is uncertain. The CDR3 is 12 residues long. V lost 3 bases and J 4 bases, leaving 7 bases between the germline ends. Germline values: CDR1 SGDLS, CDR2 YYNGEE. CDR3 in amino acids: CASSDRVYGYTF. As DNA, the CDR3 is TGTGCCAGCAGCGATCGGGTCTATGGCTACACCTTC.

V usage is TRBV28 and J usage is TRBJ1-2; D is uncertain. Germline CDR1 MDHEN, CDR2 SYDVKM. The CDR3 has 13 amino acids. V was trimmed by 1 base and J by 8 bases, leaving 11 bases between them. CDR3 protein: CASSLYSEGGYTF. CDR3 in DNA: TGTGCCAGCAGTTTATATTCCGAGGGAGGCTACACCTTC.

This clone came up once. This chain links TRBV25-1 with TRBJ2-7, with 8 bases that match TRBD1. This CDR3 region has 14 residues. V was pared by 2 bases and J by 0 bases, with 0 bases of the junction left unmatched. Per the germline V gene, CDR1 is MGHDK and CDR2 is SYGVNS. The DNA for the CDR3 is TGTGCCAGCAGTGAAACAGGGGGCTCCTACGAGCAGTACTTC. Its translation: CASSETGGSYEQYF.

This clone is a singleton in its sample. The J gene is TRBJ1-1, the V gene TRBV7-2; D gene ambiguous. The CDR3 extends over 14 amino acids. CDR1 and CDR2 from the germline V gene are SGHTA and FQGNSA. Deletions cut 2 bases from V and 0 bases from J, with 7 bases between. CDR3 sequence reads: CASSLNRLNTEAFF. The CDR3 bases are TGTGCCAGCAGCTTAAACAGATTGAACACTGAAGCTTTCTTT.

The rearrangement joins TRBV18 to TRBJ1-3; TRBD1 matches at 9 bases. This CDR3 contains 14 residues. The trim removed 5 bases at V and 8 bases at J, leaving 7 bases unmatched. The germline V gene has CDR1 KGHSH and CDR2 LQKENI. DNA for the CDR3: TGTGCCAGCTCAGAAGCGACAGGGGGATACACCATATATTTT. It encodes CASSEATGGYTIYF.

The chain employs TRBV7-8 and TRBJ2-1; D remains unclear. The CDR3 sequence is 12 residues long. The V gene lost 3 bases and the J gene lost 6 bases, with 6 bases spanning the gap. The germline V gene has CDR1 SGHVS and CDR2 FQNEAQ. The CDR3 is CASSFVTNEQFF. The CDR3 DNA reads as TGTGCCAGCAGCTTCGTGACCAATGAGCAGTTCTTC. Filled out from reference TRBV7-8 and TRBJ2-1, the complete variable domain reads GAGVSQSPRYKVAKRGQDVALRCDPISGHVSLFWYQQALGQGPEFLTYFQNEAQLDKSGLPSDRFFAERPEGSVSTLKIQRTQQEDSAVYLCASSFVTNEQFFGPGTRLTVL.

This sequence joins TRBV27 and TRBJ1-5; tentatively, D is TRBD1 (5 bases). The CDR3 is 15 amino acids. V was pared by 5 bases and J by 4 bases, with 15 bases between. Germline-derived CDR1 and CDR2 are MNHEY and SMNVEV (reference sequence). The CDR3 nucleotides are TGTGCCAGCAGTCAGTCCGGGGGTAGGAATCAGCCCCAGCATTTT. Residues: CASSQSGGRNQPQHF.

V is TRBV7-2 and J is TRBJ1-2; no reliable D call. The CDR3 totals 12 residues. Germline values: CDR1 SGHTA, CDR2 FQGNSA. V shed 5 bases and J shed 7 bases, with 11 bases lying between them. The CDR3 bases are TGTGCCAGCAGCCCAAATGTAGGTGGCTACACCTTC. It codes for CASSPNVGGYTF.